In its sample, the clone carrying this TCR beta chain is medium-sized. Because this beta chain is a stray read in a library intended to capture alpha chains, its abundance should not be given much weight. CDR3 length equals 14 residues. Germline V lookup: CDR1 DFQATT, CDR2 SNEGSKA (reference sequence). V was clipped by 3 bases and J by 4 bases; unmatched bases: 6. TCRdb redid the calling of the 5' RACE reads with MiXCR, one entry per CDR3 protein. Of 950 to 1,200 distinct CDR3 sequences in the sample, 6.5% were seen once. Time point reported: sample taken at primary tumor resection. The input material, whole RNA from tumor, nontumor lung or frozen PBMC, was sequenced unsorted. There were 70 to 80 donors, all of them untreated patients with early-stage non-small cell lung cancer. This sample stems from a study of spatial heterogeneity in lung cancer.

The receptor was isolated from a male donor with early-stage non-small cell lung cancer. The starting material was normal lung tissue next to the tumor, obtained at surgery. The chain joins TRBV20-1 to TRBJ2-1; 7 bases line up with TRBD2. The CDR3 nucleotides are TGCAGTGCTAGGGCCACTAGCGAATACAATGAGCAGTTCTTC. It codes for CSARATSEYNEQFF.